The 6 T cell receptor beta chains reported below all come from one sample, sequenced in a study of blood T cell repertoires in COVID-19. Assay used: immunoSEQ multiplex PCR; TCRdb lists only in-frame clones, some missing. The sample has about 60,000 clones, 80% to 90% seen once; the top ten hold around 4.8%. Sequenced sample: peripheral blood. The origin of the receptors is a man aged 60-69 years with acute or convalescent COVID-19.

CDR3 residues: CASRQTGAGNYGYTF. The CDR3, as DNA: TGTGCCAGCAGACAAACAGGGGCAGGAAACTATGGCTACACCTTC. The chain uses TRBV3-1 (or the pseudogene TRBV3-2) and TRBJ1-2; 7 bases line up with TRBD1. V was clipped by 6 bases and J by 2 bases; unmatched bases: 9. The CDR3 is made up of 15 amino acids. Germline values: CDR1 LGHDT, CDR2 YNNKEL (reference sequence).

V usage is TRBV5-1 and J usage is TRBJ2-7; TRBD1 matches at 8 bases. CDR3 length: 15 amino acids. Losses at the gene ends were 4 bases for V and 4 bases for J; bases not matched to a gene: 10. Germline CDR1 and CDR2: SGHRS and YFSETQ. CDR3 region: CASSRPDRGSYEQYF. The CDR3 DNA is TGCGCCAGCAGCCGCCCAGACAGGGGATCGTACGAGCAGTACTTC.

V usage is TRBV2 and J usage is TRBJ1-5; D perhaps matches TRBD1 (6 bases). CDR1 and CDR2 from the germline V gene are SNHLY and FYNNEI. Trimming left V 8 bases short and J 3 bases short, with 11 bases between. The CDR3 is made up of 13 amino acids. The CDR3 sequence is CASGRDINQPQHF. The CDR3 DNA reads as TGTGCCAGCGGTAGGGACATCAATCAGCCCCAGCATTTT.

The chain links TRBV4-1 to TRBJ2-1; no definite D call. This CDR3 is 14 amino acids long. V was cut by 4 bases and J by 5 bases, with 12 bases left in between. CDR1 is MGHRA and CDR2 is YSYEKL in the germline V gene. CDR3: CASSRSDSNNEQFF. The CDR3 coding sequence is TGCGCCAGCAGCCGGAGTGATAGCAACAATGAGCAGTTCTTC.

This sequence joins TRBV7-3 and TRBJ2-3, with TRBD2 identical over 10 bases. V lost 5 bases, J lost 1 base, and 9 bases stayed unmatched. Germline CDR1 and CDR2: SGHTA and FQGTGA. CDR3 length equals 17 residues. The CDR3 is CASSRQPGLAGTDTQYF. CDR3 DNA sequence: TGTGCCAGCAGCCGACAACCCGGACTAGCGGGCACAGATACGCAGTATTTT.

V and J are TRBV15 and TRBJ2-7, with 8 positions matching TRBD1. J was trimmed by 2 bases and V by 0 bases; bases with no gene match: 9. Germline values: CDR1 LNHNV, CDR2 YYDKDF (reference sequence). The CDR3 is made up of 17 amino acids. The CDR3 region is CATSRDYNSGGAYEQYF. DNA of the CDR3: TGTGCCACCAGCAGAGATTACAATTCAGGGGGCGCCTACGAGCAGTACTTC. Full variable domain (rest looked up from reference TRBV15 and TRBJ2-7): DAMVIQNPRYQVTQFGKPVTLSCSQTLNHNVMYWYQQKSSQAPKLLFHYYDKDFNNEADTPDNFQSRRPNTSFCFLDIRSPGLGDTAMYLCATSRDYNSGGAYEQYFGPGTRLTVT.